The clone carrying this TCR beta chain was counted a few times. Its target is not known. It was cDNA, reverse transcribed from extracted RNA, that served as the sequencing template. Data came from immunoSEQ multiplex PCR; TCRdb stores just in-frame clones and leaves some out. The sample has roughly 170,000 clones; 50% to 60% are singletons. This record belongs to a study of CD8+ T cells in alopecia areata. Study-level information: The study gave treated patients oral tofacitinib at 5 to 10 mg twice daily. Tofacitinib ran for 6 to 18 months before 6 months off drug. Study findings and constraints: Higher clonality and more expanded CD8+ clones appeared in lesional than normal scalp. Scalp sequencing also captures normal skin's resident alphabeta T cells.

V lost 0 bases and J 2 bases, leaving 12 bases between the germline ends. The CDR3 runs 16 residues. Germline V gene sequence: CDR1 SGDLS, CDR2 YYNGEE. The chain combines TRBV9 with TRBJ2-4, with D possibly being TRBD2 (6 bases). Sequencing was performed on CD4+ T cells sorted from blood, taken at week 0. This clonotype was sampled from a human donor with alopecia areata. The DNA for the CDR3 is TGTGCCAGCAGCGTAGGGGGGGATGTATCCAAAAACATTCAGTACTTC. Protein sequence: CASSVGGDVSKNIQYF. The entire variable domain, with the rest obtained from reference TRBV9 and TRBJ2-4, is as follows: DSGVTQTPKHLITATGQRVTLRCSPRSGDLSVYWYQQSLDQGLQFLIQYYNGEERAKGNILERFSAQQFPDLHSELNLSSLELGDSALYFCASSVGGDVSKNIQYFGAGTRLSVL.